This TCR beta chain was identified in a study of blood T cell repertoires in COVID-19 (dated by TCRdb to about 2020). About the investigation overall: The collaborator samples originated in the United States, Italy and Spain and spanned the acute and convalescent phases of COVID-19. The repertoires were made available in a free public database intended to serve as a resource for research on the immune response to SARS-CoV-2. Where HLA class I and class II types were available, the types were taken from metadata supplied by the sample provider, not from assay-based typing. The prospective study material was composed of cDNA or gDNA derived from T cells, B-cell-depleted T cells, or PBMCs. A de-identified subject ID, COVID-19 status, age in years and sex were almost always included in the sample metadata. Subjects who had been exposed to COVID-19, were actively infected with it, or had recovered from it provided the deeply sampled blood TCRbeta repertoires that made up the dataset. The samples were drawn from the first 160 participants of the ongoing ImmuneRACE study and from 950 to 1,500 subjects provided by 6 global collaborators. Overall study results and their limits: The amount of clinical and demographic metadata varied by source and participant and was provided uncurated.

One collaborating source in Seattle enrolled patients during active infection and followed them longitudinally through the course of disease. Collaborating institutions collected whole blood in K2EDTA tubes following their own protocols. For TCRbeta analysis, collaborators shipped samples in one of three forms: frozen whole blood, isolated PBMCs, or DNA extracted from either of those sample types. TCRbeta CDR3 regions were amplified from genomic DNA using the immunoSEQ Assay, a bias-controlled multiplex PCR. In the original analysis: Within the assay, amplification of reference gene primers was used to estimate how many nucleated cells each sample contained. Sequence reads were collapsed and filtered to measure the absolute abundance of every unique TCRbeta CDR3 rearrangement. For each sample, productive Simpson clonality was calculated as the square root of Simpson's diversity index over productive rearrangements. TCRdb limited this immuneACCESS table to in-frame rearrangements with V and J called. A share of clones is missing; checked studies link under half to unresolved V genes, and the rest is unexplained. V and J calls and clone size are those listed in that table; D and trimming were worked out from the DNA. In this sample the table shows about 130,000 clones, about 88% of which occur a single time. The ten largest clones take up 4% to 5% of the sample.

With regard to this clone: Its specific antigen is unknown. It has no much larger one-base neighbor in the sample; base qualities were not kept.

The germline V gene specifies SGHDT as CDR1 and YYEEEE as CDR2. The CDR3 spans 14 residues, from the cysteine through the phenylalanine. This entry keeps only the CDR3 DNA: 42 bases, framed from base 1. V is cut by 5 bases and J by 0 bases, and the space between the germline ends is 9 bases. This clonotype was obtained from a man aged 60 to 75 with COVID-19, enrolled during active disease. Here the chain combines TRBV5-6 and TRBJ2-1; the D gene lacks a confident call. The source material was peripheral blood. The DNA sequence follows: TGTGCCAGCAGAAAGCTTAGCTCCTACAATGAGCAGTTCTTC. Translated, this gives CASRKLSSYNEQFF. The entire variable domain, with the stretches around the CDR3 drawn from the reference TRBV5-6 and TRBJ2-1 proteins, is DAGVTQSPTHLIKTRGQQVTLRCSPKSGHDTVSWYQQALGQGPQFIFQYYEEEERQRGNFPDRFSGHQFPNYSSELNVNALLLGDSALYLCASRKLSSYNEQFFGPGTRLTVL.